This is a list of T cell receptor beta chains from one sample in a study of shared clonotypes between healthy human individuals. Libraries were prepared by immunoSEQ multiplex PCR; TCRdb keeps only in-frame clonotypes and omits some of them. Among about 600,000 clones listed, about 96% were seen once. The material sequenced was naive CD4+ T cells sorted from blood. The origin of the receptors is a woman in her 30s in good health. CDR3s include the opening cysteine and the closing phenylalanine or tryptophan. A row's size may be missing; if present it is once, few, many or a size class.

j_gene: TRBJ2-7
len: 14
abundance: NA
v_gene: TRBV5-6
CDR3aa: CASCRRWTHYEQYF

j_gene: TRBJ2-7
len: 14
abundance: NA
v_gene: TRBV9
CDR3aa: CASSPRTESYEQYF

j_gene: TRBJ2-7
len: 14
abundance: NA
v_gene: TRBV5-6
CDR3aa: CASSLDARIAEQYF

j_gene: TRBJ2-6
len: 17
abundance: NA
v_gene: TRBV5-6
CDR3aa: CASSLGQGGSGANVLTF

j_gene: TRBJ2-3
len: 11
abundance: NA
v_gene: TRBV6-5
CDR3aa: CASFRGDTQYF

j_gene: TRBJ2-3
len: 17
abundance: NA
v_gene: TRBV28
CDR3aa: CASSLTQLAMGTDTQYF

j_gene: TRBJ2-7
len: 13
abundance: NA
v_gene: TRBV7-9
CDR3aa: CASSQTGVYEQYF

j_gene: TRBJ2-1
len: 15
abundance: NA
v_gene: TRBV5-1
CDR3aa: CASSPGTSGHNEQFF

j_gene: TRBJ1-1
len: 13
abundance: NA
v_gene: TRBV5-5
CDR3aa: CASRVLGDTEAFF

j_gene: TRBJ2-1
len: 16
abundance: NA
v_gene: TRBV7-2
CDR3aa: CASSQVPSGPYNEQFF

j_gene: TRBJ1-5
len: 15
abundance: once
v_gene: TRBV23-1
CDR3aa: CASSRDRGLTQPQHF

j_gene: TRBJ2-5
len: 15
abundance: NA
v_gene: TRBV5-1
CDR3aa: CASSRRLAGVETQYF

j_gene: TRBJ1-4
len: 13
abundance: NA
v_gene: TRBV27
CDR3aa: CASMTATNEKLFF

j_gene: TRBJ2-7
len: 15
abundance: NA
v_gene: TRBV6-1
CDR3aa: CASRTPGLARYEQYF

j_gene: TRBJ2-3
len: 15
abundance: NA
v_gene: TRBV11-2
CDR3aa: CASSRWTVGQDTQYF

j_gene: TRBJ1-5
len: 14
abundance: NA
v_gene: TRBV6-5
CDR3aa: CASSPRISNQPQHF

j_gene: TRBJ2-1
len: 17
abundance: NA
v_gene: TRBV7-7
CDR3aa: CASSPAGSGRAGNEQFF

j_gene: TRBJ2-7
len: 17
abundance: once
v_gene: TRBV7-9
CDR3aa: CASSLGIGAGEVGEQYF

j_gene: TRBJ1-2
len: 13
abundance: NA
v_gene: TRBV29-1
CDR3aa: CSVGGGSGRGYTF

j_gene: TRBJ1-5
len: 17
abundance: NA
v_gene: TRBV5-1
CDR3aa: CASKPGQGLDSNQPQHF

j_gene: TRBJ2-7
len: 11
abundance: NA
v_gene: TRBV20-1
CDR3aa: CSAPPGLLSHF

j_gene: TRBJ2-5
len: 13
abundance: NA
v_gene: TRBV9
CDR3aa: CASSVGLGETQYF

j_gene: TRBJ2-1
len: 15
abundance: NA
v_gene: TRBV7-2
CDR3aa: CASSLGALGDNEQFF

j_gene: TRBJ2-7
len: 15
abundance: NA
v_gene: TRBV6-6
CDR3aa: CASGREGQGSYEQYF

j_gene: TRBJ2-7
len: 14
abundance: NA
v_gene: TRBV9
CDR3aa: CASSVGTGPYEQYF

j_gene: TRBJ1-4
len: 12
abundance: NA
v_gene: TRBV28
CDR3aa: CASRVRGEKLFF

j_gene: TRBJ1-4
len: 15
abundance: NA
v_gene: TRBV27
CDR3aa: CASSSGGATNEKLFF

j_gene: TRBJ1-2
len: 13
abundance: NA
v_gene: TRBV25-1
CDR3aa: CASTPPIGYGYTF

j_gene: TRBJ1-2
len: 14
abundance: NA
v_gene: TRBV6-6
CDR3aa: CASSYVQDPYGYTF

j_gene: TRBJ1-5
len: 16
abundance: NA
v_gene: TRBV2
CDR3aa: CASSEFGQGWRQPQHF

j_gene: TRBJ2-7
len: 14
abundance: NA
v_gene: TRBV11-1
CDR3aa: CASSPLDRPYEQYF

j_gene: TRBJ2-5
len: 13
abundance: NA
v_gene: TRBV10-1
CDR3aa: CASSSRIQETQYF

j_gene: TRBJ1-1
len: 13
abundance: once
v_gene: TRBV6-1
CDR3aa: CASSETKSLKAFF

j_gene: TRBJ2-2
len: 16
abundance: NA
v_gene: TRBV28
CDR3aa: CASMISGRASTGELFF

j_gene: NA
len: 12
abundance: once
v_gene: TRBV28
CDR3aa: CASGSRIYEQYF

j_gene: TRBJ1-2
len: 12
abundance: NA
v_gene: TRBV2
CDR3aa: CASSGTYYGYTF

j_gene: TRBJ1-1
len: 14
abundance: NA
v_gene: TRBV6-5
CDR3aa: CASRPDRSNTEAFF

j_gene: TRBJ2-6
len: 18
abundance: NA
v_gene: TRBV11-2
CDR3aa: CASSGSRKQQSRANVLTF

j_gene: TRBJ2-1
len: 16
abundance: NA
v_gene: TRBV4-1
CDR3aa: CASSQDRGTTYNEQFF

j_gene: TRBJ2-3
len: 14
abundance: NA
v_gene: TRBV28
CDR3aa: CASSSSGVTDTQYF

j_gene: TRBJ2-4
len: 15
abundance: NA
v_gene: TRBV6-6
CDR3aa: CASRRGGQAENIQYF

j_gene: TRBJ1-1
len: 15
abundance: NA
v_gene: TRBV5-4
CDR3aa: CASSLAGGRHTEAFF

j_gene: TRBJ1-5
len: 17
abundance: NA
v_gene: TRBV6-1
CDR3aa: CASSERPPPWGRQPQHF

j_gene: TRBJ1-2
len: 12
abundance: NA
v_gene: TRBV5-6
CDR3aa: CASSLTSSGYTF

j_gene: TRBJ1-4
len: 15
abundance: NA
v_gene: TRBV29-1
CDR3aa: CSVEDRSGGGEKLFF

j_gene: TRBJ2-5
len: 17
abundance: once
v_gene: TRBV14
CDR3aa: CASSPGLAGAFVETQYF

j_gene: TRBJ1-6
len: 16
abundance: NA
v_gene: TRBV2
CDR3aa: CASSEIPGNYNSPLHF

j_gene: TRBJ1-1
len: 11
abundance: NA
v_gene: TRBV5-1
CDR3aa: CASSLETEAFF

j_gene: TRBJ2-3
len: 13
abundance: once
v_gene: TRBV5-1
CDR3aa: CASSLAWSDTQYF

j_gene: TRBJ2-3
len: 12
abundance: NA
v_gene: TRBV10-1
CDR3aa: CANSQAADTQYF

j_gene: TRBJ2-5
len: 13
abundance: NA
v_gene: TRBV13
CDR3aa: CASSPRDGETQYF

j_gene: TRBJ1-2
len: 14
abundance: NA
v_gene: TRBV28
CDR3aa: CASVKQGIVYGYTF

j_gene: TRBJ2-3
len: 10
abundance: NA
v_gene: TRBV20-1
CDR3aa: CRASTDTQYF

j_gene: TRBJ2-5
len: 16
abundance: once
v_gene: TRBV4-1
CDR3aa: CASSQDRTSGRVTQYF

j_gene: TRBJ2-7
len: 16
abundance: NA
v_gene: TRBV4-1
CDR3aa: CASSQDPTGGRYEQYF